The next 9 T cell receptor beta chains were all read from a single sample in a study of shared clonotypes between healthy human individuals. Generated by immunoSEQ multiplex PCR, the TCRdb table keeps only in-frame clones and is missing some. The sample shows about 1 million clones, around 76% of them seen only once. The sequencing input was memory CD4+ T cells sorted from blood. The sample's subset: CD45RA-negative fraction. The origin of the receptors is a man between 18 and 29 years old in good health.

The gene calls are TRBV15 and TRBJ2-5, with 7 bases fitting TRBD2. In germline, CDR1 is LNHNV, CDR2 YYDKDF (reference sequence). The CDR3 sequence is 16 residues long. The V gene end was trimmed by 5 bases and the J gene end by 4 bases; junction bases not matched to a gene: 13. The CDR3 bases are TGTGCCACCAGCTCCTCGGACGGGAGGAACGGAGAGACCCAGTACTTC. This gives the protein CATSSSDGRNGETQYF. The full variable domain, rest sourced from reference TRBV15 and TRBJ2-5, is DAMVIQNPRYQVTQFGKPVTLSCSQTLNHNVMYWYQQKSSQAPKLLFHYYDKDFNNEADTPDNFQSRRPNTSFCFLDIRSPGLGDTAMYLCATSSSDGRNGETQYFGPGTRLLVL.

This clone was recorded once. The chain is built from TRBV11-2 and TRBJ2-2; 8 bases align to TRBD1. The CDR3 contains 16 residues. Germline-derived CDR1 and CDR2 are SGHAT and FQNNGV. V lost 4 bases, J lost 0 bases, and 4 bases stayed unmatched. For the CDR3, the DNA is TGTGCCAGCAGCTCTCAGGGGGCGGCGAACACCGGGGAGCTGTTTTTT. This gives the protein CASSSQGAANTGELFF. Looking up the rest from reference TRBV11-2 and TRBJ2-2 gives the full variable domain: EAGVAQSPRYKIIEKRQSVAFWCNPISGHATLYWYQQILGQGPKLLIQFQNNGVVDDSQLPKDRFSAERLKGVDSTLKIQPAKLEDSAVYLCASSSQGAANTGELFFGEGSRLTVL.

The gene calls are TRBV5-4 and TRBJ1-1; D is perhaps TRBD1 (6 bases). The CDR3 loop spans 15 amino acids. Per germline, CDR1 SGHNT and CDR2 YYREEE (reference sequence). With 4 bases removed from V and 5 bases from J, the gap between germline ends came to 18 bases. CDR3 in amino acids: CASSLTGEAWTEAFF. The CDR3 region has the DNA TGTGCCAGCAGCCTGACAGGCGAAGCGTGGACTGAAGCTTTCTTT. The whole variable domain, filled in from reference TRBV5-4 and TRBJ1-1, reads ETGVTQSPTHLIKTRGQQVTLRCSSQSGHNTVSWYQQALGQGPQFIFQYYREEENGRGNFPPRFSGLQFPNYSSELNVNALELDDSALYLCASSLTGEAWTEAFFGQGTRLTVV.

V and J are TRBV5-1 and TRBJ1-2; possibly TRBD1 for D (5 bases). CDR3 length: 13 residues. Germline loops: CDR1 SGHRS, CDR2 YFSETQ. V shed 4 bases and J shed 1 base, with 8 bases lying between them. CDR3 amino acids: CASSNRFNYGYTF. In DNA, the CDR3 is TGCGCCAGCAGCAACAGGTTTAACTATGGCTACACCTTC. The full variable domain, with the rest looked up from reference TRBV5-1 and TRBJ1-2, is KAGVTQTPRYLIKTRGQQVTLSCSPISGHRSVSWYQQTPGQGLQFLFEYFSETQRNKGNFPGRFSGRQFSNSRSEMNVSTLELGDSALYLCASSNRFNYGYTFGSGTRLTVV.

The chain is built from TRBV3-2 and TRBJ2-3. TRBV3-2 is a listed pseudogene. CDR3 length equals 8 residues. CDR3 nucleotide sequence: TGTGCCAGCACCACGCAGTATTTT. It codes for CASTTQYF.

V usage is TRBV4-1 and J usage is TRBJ1-2; D gene unclear. Trimming left V 3 bases short and J 4 bases short, with 9 bases between. The CDR3 extends over 13 amino acids. Looked up from germline, CDR1 is MGHRA and CDR2 is YSYEKL. The CDR3 coding sequence is TGCGCCAGCAGCCAGGACGGCTTCTATGGCTACACCTTC. Its protein is CASSQDGFYGYTF.

This clone was seen a handful of times. This may be a read error: a much more frequent sequence differs by one nucleotide. The gene calls are TRBV11-2 and TRBJ1-1, with D unresolved. The CDR3 has 13 residues. V dropped 1 base and J dropped 1 base, with 4 bases sitting between them. Germline V gives CDR1 SGHAT, CDR2 FQNNGV. This CDR3 is CASSLGTNTEAFF. The CDR3 nucleotides are TGTGCCAGCAGCTTAGGGACGAACACTGAAGCTTTCTTT.

V gene TRBV6-6 combines with J gene TRBJ2-2; D is undetermined. V was cut by 6 bases and J by 3 bases, with 14 bases left in between. Germline CDR1 MNHNY, CDR2 SVGAGI (reference sequence). CDR3 size: 15 residues. The CDR3 region is CASSSAKGYTGELFF. CDR3 sequence (DNA): TGTGCCAGCAGCTCCGCGAAGGGATACACCGGGGAGCTGTTTTTT.

This chain uses TRBV6-1 with TRBJ2-3, with 7 bases matching TRBD2. The trim removed 8 bases at V and 2 bases at J, leaving 7 bases unmatched. CDR3 length: 14 residues. CDR1 and CDR2 from the germline V gene are MNHNS and SASEGT. As DNA, the CDR3 is TGTGCCAGCCGGGGGGAGGGGTCCACAGATACGCAGTATTTT. This encodes CASRGEGSTDTQYF.